A selection of T cell receptor beta chains follows, all from one sample in a study of radiotherapy plus CTLA-4 blockade in lung cancer. The table came from immunoSEQ multiplex PCR; TCRdb's copy has only in-frame clones and leaves some out. The sample includes 40,000 to 60,000 clones, 75% to 90% of them seen just once. Sequences were derived from peripheral blood, sampled from a patient treated with radiotherapy plus ipilimumab. All receptors derive from a human donor with non-small cell lung cancer that progressed on radiotherapy plus ipilimumab. Some clones in this sample may be carry-over from other donors' samples. CDR3s include the opening cysteine and the closing phenylalanine or tryptophan. Fields, in order: V gene, CDR3 protein.

TRBV25-1 | CASSDPGSYEQYF
TRBV18 | CASSPQTELNTEAFF
TRBV4-3 | CASSQDDWTRDEKLFF
TRBV2 | CASRWGDFQPQHF
TRBV5-1 | CASSSAGGDSYNEQFF
TRBV7-2 | CASSLDGRATDEQYF
TRBV27 | CASSSTGVPGELFF
TRBV19 | CASQGRSRNQPQHF
TRBV11-1 | CASSLRQGESPEAFF
TRBV10-3 | CAISNRAQGTEAFF
TRBV15 | CATRNSGRSYNEQFF
TRBV29-1 | CSALGQANTGELFF
TRBV19 | CASSASEGRTTEAFF
TRBV14 | CASTQGNTEAFF
TRBV19 | CASSILSRTGGLGNQPQHF
TRBV2 | CASSSRTGENIQYF
TRBV4-3 | CASSQDDGTQETQYF
TRBV29-1 | CSVERDSGTEAFF
TRBV5-1 | CASSFPGLAGRWTGELFF
TRBV12-5 | CASGLGRLAGADEQFF
TRBV7-6 | CASNDKGAGNEQFF
TRBV5-4 | CASSWSGTRSYEQYF
TRBV7-8 | CASSLDGNTDTQYF
TRBV29-1 | CSVSRFFVREQFF
TRBV27 | CASSFGAFAGHHEQYF
TRBV4-1 | CASSRRQGDGELFF
TRBV7-9 | CASSLVRQGARQPQHF
TRBV10-1 | CASSERQAGTGELFF